The 20 T cell receptor beta chains listed next were all sequenced from one sample in a study of radiotherapy plus CTLA-4 blockade in lung cancer. Produced via immunoSEQ multiplex PCR; TCRdb's table is partial and in-frame only. The sample contains more than 65,000 clones, around 83% of which appear only once. The source material was peripheral blood, sampled from a patient treated with radiotherapy plus ipilimumab. These receptors came from a human donor with non-small cell lung cancer who had stable disease on radiotherapy plus ipilimumab.

The V and J genes are TRBV28 and TRBJ1-2; D gene unclear. The CDR3 runs to 13 residues. Germline V lookup: CDR1 MDHEN, CDR2 SYDVKM. Trimming took off 3 bases at V and 7 bases at J, with 12 bases between the two ends. The CDR3 reads CASSLGRTFGYTF. DNA of the CDR3: TGTGCCAGCAGTTTGGGCAGGACCTTTGGCTACACCTTC.

The chain carries TRBV30 and TRBJ1-6; 9 bases are shared with TRBD1. This CDR3 is 17 amino acids long. V trimming: 3 bases; J trimming: 7 bases; junction bases outside the gene matches: 13. Germline V lookup: CDR1 GTSNPN, CDR2 SVGIG (reference sequence). The CDR3 DNA is TGTGCCTGGAGGGCCCGGACTAACAGGGGGCCAAATTCACCCCTCCACTTT. Residues: CAWRARTNRGPNSPLHF.

This clone was seen a few times. This CDR3 reads CASSPQRQGTGKLFF. CDR3 coding DNA: TGTGCCAGCAGTCCCCAACGACAGGGTACAGGAAAACTGTTTTTT. The chain couples TRBV28 to TRBJ1-4; the match to TRBD1 covers 7 bases. The length of the CDR3 is 15 residues. The V and J ends lost 5 bases and 10 bases, in that order; junction bases with no gene match: 13. CDR1 is MDHEN and CDR2 is SYDVKM in the germline V gene.

The CDR3 DNA sequence: TGTGCCAGCGCTGCGGGGCGGGGGGCCGTCTCTGGGGCCAACGTCCTGACTTTC. Translated, it gives CASAAGRGAVSGANVLTF. J is TRBJ2-6 and V is TRBV2, with 8 positions matching TRBD2. Germline V lookup: CDR1 SNHLY, CDR2 FYNNEI. J gave up 0 bases and V 8 bases, and 12 bases lay outside the gene matches. This CDR3 has 18 amino acids.

V and J are TRBV15 and TRBJ2-1; D call uncertain. The CDR3 is made up of 15 amino acids. The germline CDR1 and CDR2 sequences are LNHNV and YYDKDF (reference sequence). Trimming took 0 bases from V and 2 from J, leaving 8 bases between them. As DNA, the CDR3 is TGTGCCACCAGCAGAGAGCCAGTAACCTACAATGAGCAGTTCTTC. Translation gives CATSREPVTYNEQFF.

The chain uses TRBV9 and TRBJ2-7; 9 bases map to TRBD1. Germline CDR1 is SGDLS and CDR2 is YYNGEE. The CDR3 has 14 amino acids. V lost 3 bases, J lost 5 bases, and 6 bases stayed unmatched. CDR3 sequence: CASSGNRGPNEQYF. The CDR3, as DNA: TGTGCCAGCAGCGGGAACAGGGGGCCCAACGAGCAGTACTTC.

The chain recombines TRBV7-9 with TRBJ2-5; TRBD2 agrees at 13 bases. J gave up 1 base and V 2 bases, and 1 base lay outside the gene matches. This CDR3 contains 16 residues. Germline CDR1 and CDR2: SEHNR and FQNEAQ (reference sequence). The CDR3 DNA is TGTGCCAGCAGCTTAAGGACTAGCGGGGGCCAAGAGACCCAGTACTTC. Residues: CASSLRTSGGQETQYF.

The chain carries TRBV30 and TRBJ2-7; D is unresolved. CDR1 and CDR2 (germline): GTSNPN, SVGIG (reference sequence). The V gene lost 5 bases and the J gene lost 6 bases, with 17 bases spanning the gap. There are 13 residues in the CDR3. The CDR3 spells CAWVPPVGTEQYF. The CDR3 nucleotides read TGTGCCTGGGTCCCCCCGGTGGGAACCGAGCAGTACTTC.

The chain uses TRBV10-3 and TRBJ2-1; 8 bases align to TRBD2. The V gene's germline CDR1 is ENHRY and CDR2 SYGVKD. This CDR3 comprises 15 residues. The V segment lost 8 bases and the J segment 7 bases; nucleotides outside the gene matches: 13. The CDR3 reads CAILGTSGTRNEQFF. The CDR3 DNA is TGTGCCATCCTGGGAACTAGCGGAACACGAAATGAGCAGTTCTTC.

The rearrangement links TRBV6-4 to TRBJ1-6, with TRBD1 as a possible D gene (5 bases). CDR1 is MRHNA, CDR2 SNTAGT, per germline. V gave up 4 bases and J gave up 9 bases, with 10 bases separating them. The CDR3 is 13 amino acids. As DNA, the CDR3 is TGTGCCAGCAGTGGGGACGGAGGTTCACCCCTCCACTTT. Encoded protein: CASSGDGGSPLHF.

This chain links TRBV5-4 with TRBJ2-7; D possibly corresponds to TRBD1 (7 bases). The CDR3 covers 13 residues. The germline V gene has CDR1 SGHNT and CDR2 YYREEE (reference sequence). With 6 bases removed from V and 4 bases from J, the gap between germline ends came to 14 bases. The CDR3: CASMYQGGYEQYF. CDR3 bases: TGTGCCAGCATGTATCAGGGGGGTTACGAGCAGTACTTC.

This clone was observed a single time. CDR3 coding DNA: TGTGCCAGCAGCGTGAGTAATTCACCCCTCCACTTT. This translates into CASSVSNSPLHF. The V call is TRBV28, the J call TRBJ1-6; D is undetermined. The CDR3 runs to 12 residues. Germline CDR1 and CDR2: MDHEN and SYDVKM. V lost 6 bases, J lost 6 bases, and 6 bases lay in between.

The J gene is TRBJ2-2, the V gene TRBV5-4; D may be TRBD1 (6 bases). CDR1 SGHNT and CDR2 YYREEE come from the germline V gene (reference sequence). This CDR3 contains 16 residues. V was trimmed by 5 bases and J by 6 bases, leaving 20 bases between them. In DNA, the CDR3 is TGTGCCAGCAGTCCGCGACAGGAGCTAACCTCCGGGGAGCTGTTTTTT. Encoded protein: CASSPRQELTSGELFF.

The chain carries TRBV20-1 and TRBJ1-1; no reliable D call. From germline, CDR1 is DFQATT and CDR2 SNEGSKA (reference sequence). The CDR3 sequence is 11 residues long. CDR3 DNA: TGCAGGGGGAGTAAGAACACTGAAGCTTTCTTT. The encoded protein is CRGSKNTEAFF.

The chain recombines TRBV6-4 with TRBJ2-2; the D is unclear. Trimming left V 4 bases short and J 4 bases short, with 13 bases between. The germline CDR1 and CDR2 sequences are MRHNA and SNTAGT. This CDR3 region has 15 residues. The CDR3, as DNA: TGTGCCAGCAGTGCGTACTCAGCAGGCACCGGGGAGCTGTTTTTT. It yields the protein CASSAYSAGTGELFF.

This chain joins TRBV5-1 and TRBJ1-1; unclear D gene. Looked up from germline, CDR1 is SGHRS and CDR2 is YFSETQ. The CDR3 has 13 residues. V was shortened by 2 bases and J by 0 bases, with 5 bases between the two germline ends. This CDR3 reads CASSFAVNTEAFF. DNA for the CDR3: TGCGCCAGCAGCTTCGCAGTGAACACTGAAGCTTTCTTT.

The J gene is TRBJ2-7, the V gene TRBV7-3, with 11 bases fitting TRBD2. The germline CDR1 and CDR2 sequences are SGHTA and FQGTGA. After removal of 5 bases from V and 5 bases from J, the junction contained 2 bases not matched to a gene. There are 13 residues in the CDR3. The CDR3, as DNA: TGTGCCAGCAGCCTGACTAGCGGGAACGAGCAGTACTTC. It yields the protein CASSLTSGNEQYF.

This chain connects TRBV13 to TRBJ2-7, with D tentatively TRBD1 (5 bases). This CDR3 comprises 11 residues. Germline CDR1 is PRHDT and CDR2 is FYEKMQ (reference sequence). V was trimmed by 1 base and J by 9 bases, leaving 7 bases between them. CDR3 sequence reads: CASSLEGVQYF. In nucleotides, the CDR3 is TGTGCCAGCAGCTTAGAAGGGGTGCAGTACTTC.

This chain uses TRBV28 with TRBJ2-3; TRBD2 matches 9 bases. The V and J ends lost 10 bases and 3 bases, in that order; junction bases with no gene match: 8. The CDR3 runs to 14 residues. Germline assignment: CDR1 MDHEN and CDR2 SYDVKM. CDR3 in amino acids: CATDLAGTTDTQYF. The CDR3 DNA reads as TGTGCCACCGACCTAGCGGGGACAACAGATACGCAGTATTTT.

In its sample, this clone was seen once. V is TRBV28 and J is TRBJ2-7, with 9 bases aligning to TRBD2. The CDR3 covers 14 residues. Germline V CDR1 and CDR2: MDHEN, SYDVKM. J lost 6 bases, V lost 6 bases, and 9 bases had no gene match. DNA for the CDR3: TGTGCCAGCAGGGAATCGGGACTAGCTTCCGAGCAGTACTTC. Residues: CASRESGLASEQYF.